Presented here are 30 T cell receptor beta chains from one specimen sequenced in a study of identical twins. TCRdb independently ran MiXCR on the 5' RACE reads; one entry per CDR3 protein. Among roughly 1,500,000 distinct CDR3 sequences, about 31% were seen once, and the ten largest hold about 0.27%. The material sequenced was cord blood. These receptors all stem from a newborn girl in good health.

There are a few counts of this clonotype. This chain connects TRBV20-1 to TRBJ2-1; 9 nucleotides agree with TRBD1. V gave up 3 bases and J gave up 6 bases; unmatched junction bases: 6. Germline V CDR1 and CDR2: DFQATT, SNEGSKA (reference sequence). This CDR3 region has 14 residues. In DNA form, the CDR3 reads TGCAGTGCTAGTGGGACAGGGACATTCAATGAGCAGTTCTTC. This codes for CSASGTGTFNEQFF.

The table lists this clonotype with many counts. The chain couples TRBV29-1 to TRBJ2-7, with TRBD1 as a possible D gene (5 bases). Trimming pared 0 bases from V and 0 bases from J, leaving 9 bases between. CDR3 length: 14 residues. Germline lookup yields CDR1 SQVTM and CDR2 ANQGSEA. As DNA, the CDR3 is TGCAGCGTTGAAGATGAGGACAACTCCTACGAGCAGTACTTC. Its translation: CSVEDEDNSYEQYF.

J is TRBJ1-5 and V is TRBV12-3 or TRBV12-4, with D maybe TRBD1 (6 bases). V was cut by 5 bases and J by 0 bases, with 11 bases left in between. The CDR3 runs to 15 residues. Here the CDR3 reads CASSITGSSNQPQHF. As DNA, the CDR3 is TGTGCCAGCAGTATTACAGGGTCTAGCAATCAGCCCCAGCATTTT.

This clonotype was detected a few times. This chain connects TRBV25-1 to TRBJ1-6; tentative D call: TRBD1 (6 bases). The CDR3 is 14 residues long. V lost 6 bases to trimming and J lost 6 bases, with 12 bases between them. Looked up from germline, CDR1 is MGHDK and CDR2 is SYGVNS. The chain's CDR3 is CASRGGQTNSPLHF. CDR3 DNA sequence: TGTGCCAGCAGGGGAGGACAGACTAATTCACCCCTCCACTTT.

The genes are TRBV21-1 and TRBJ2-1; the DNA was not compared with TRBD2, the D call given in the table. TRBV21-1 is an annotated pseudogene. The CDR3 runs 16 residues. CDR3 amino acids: CASSRLAGGKYNEQFF. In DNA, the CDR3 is TGTGCCAGCAGCAGGCTAGCGGGGGGGAAGTACAATGAGCAGTTCTTC.

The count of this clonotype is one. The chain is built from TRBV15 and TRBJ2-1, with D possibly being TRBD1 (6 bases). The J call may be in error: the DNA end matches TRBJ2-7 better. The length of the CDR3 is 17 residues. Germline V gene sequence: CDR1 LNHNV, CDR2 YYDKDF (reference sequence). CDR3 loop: CATSREQGGGHYNEQYF. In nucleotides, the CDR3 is TGTGCCACCAGCAGAGAACAGGGTGGGGGACATTACAATGAGCAGTACTTC.

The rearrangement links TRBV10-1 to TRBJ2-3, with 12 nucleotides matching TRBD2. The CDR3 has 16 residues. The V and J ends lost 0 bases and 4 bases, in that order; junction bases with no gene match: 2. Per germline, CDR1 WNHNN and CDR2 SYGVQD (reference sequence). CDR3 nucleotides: TGCGCCAGCAGTGAGTCGCCTAGCGGGGGGGCAGATACGCAGTATTTT. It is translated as CASSESPSGGADTQYF.

CDR3 in amino acids: CAISESGTSRDEQYF. CDR3 nucleotides: TGTGCCATCAGTGAGTCGGGGACTAGCAGAGACGAGCAGTACTTC. The chain links TRBV10-3 to TRBJ2-4, with 9 nucleotides matching TRBD2. The J call could be wrong; TRBJ2-7 is a better fit for the DNA end. There are 15 residues in the CDR3. Looked up from germline, CDR1 is ENHRY and CDR2 is SYGVKD.

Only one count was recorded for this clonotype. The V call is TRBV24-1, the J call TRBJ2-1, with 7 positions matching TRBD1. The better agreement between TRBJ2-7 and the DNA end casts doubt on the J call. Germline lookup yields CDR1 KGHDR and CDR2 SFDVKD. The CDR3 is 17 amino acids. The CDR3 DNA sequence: TGTGCCACCAGTGACCCACAGACAGGGTTCTCCTACAATGAGCAGTACTTC. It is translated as CATSDPQTGFSYNEQYF.

CDR3 protein: CASSLLAGRVYNEQFF. In nucleotides, the CDR3 is TGTGCCAGCAGCTTATTGGCAGGGCGGGTTTACAATGAGCAGTTCTTC. The V call is TRBV7-6, the J call TRBJ2-1; either TRBD1 or TRBD2 may supply D (5 bases each). The ends were cut back, 2 bases at V and 4 bases at J, with 15 bases in the middle. This CDR3 is built from 16 residues. Germline CDR1 SGHVS, CDR2 FNYEAQ.

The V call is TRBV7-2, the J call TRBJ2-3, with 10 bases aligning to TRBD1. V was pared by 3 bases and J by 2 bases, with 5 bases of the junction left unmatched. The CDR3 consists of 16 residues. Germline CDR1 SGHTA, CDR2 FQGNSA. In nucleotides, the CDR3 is TGTGCCAGCAGCTTTACCGGGACAGGGGTCACAGATACGCAGTATTTT. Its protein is CASSFTGTGVTDTQYF.

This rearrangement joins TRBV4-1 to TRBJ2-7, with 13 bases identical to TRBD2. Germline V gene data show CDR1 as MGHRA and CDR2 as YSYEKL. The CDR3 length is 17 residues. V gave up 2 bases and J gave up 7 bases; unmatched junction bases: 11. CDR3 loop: CASSQQGLAGPYNEQYF. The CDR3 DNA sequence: TGCGCCAGCAGCCAACAGGGACTAGCGGGACCCTACAATGAGCAGTACTTC.

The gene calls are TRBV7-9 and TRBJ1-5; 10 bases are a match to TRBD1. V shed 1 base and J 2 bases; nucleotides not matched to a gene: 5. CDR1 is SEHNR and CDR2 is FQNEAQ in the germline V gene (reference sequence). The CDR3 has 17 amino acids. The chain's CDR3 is CASSLGTGGMGNQPQHF. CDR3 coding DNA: TGTGCCAGCAGCTTAGGGACAGGGGGAATGGGCAATCAGCCCCAGCATTTT.

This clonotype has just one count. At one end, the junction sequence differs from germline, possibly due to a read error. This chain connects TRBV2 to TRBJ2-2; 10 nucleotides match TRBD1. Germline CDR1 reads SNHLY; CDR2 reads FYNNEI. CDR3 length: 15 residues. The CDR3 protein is CASTPGQGNTGDLFF. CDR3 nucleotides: TGTGCCAGCACCCCGGGACAGGGGAACACCGGGGACCTGTTTTTT.

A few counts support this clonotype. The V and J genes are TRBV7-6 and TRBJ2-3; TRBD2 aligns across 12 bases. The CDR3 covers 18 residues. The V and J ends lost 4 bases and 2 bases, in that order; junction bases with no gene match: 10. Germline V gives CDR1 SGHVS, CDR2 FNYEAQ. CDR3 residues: CASSSGLAGDFSTDTQYF. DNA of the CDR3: TGTGCCAGCAGCTCGGGACTAGCGGGTGACTTTTCCACAGATACGCAGTATTTT. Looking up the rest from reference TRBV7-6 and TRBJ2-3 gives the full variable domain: GAGVSQSPRYKVTKRGQDVALRCDPISGHVSLYWYRQALGQGPEFLTYFNYEAQQDKSGLPNDRFSAERPEGSISTLTIQRTEQRDSAMYRCASSSGLAGDFSTDTQYFGPGTRLTVL.

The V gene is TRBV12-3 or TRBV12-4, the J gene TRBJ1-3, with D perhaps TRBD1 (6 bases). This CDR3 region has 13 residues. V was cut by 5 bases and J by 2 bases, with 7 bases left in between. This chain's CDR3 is CASSGTTGNTIYF. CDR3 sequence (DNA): TGTGCCAGCAGTGGGACAACTGGAAACACCATATATTTT.

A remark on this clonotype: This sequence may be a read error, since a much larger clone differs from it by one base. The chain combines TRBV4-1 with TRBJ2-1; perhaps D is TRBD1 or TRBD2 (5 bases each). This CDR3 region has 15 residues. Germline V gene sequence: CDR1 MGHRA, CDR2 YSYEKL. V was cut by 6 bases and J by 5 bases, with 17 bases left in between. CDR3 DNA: TGCGCCAGCAGACGACGGGCGGTGGGACACAATGAGCAGTTCTTC. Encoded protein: CASRRRAVGHNEQFF.

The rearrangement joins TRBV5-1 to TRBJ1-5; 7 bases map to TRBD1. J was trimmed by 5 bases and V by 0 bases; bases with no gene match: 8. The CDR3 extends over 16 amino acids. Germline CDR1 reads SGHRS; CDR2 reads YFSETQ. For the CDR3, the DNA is TGCGCCAGCAGCTTGGGTCCTAGGACAGGCGATCAGCCCCAGCATTTT. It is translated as CASSLGPRTGDQPQHF. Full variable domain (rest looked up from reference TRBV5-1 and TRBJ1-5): KAGVTQTPRYLIKTRGQQVTLSCSPISGHRSVSWYQQTPGQGLQFLFEYFSETQRNKGNFPGRFSGRQFSNSRSEMNVSTLELGDSALYLCASSLGPRTGDQPQHFGDGTRLSIL.

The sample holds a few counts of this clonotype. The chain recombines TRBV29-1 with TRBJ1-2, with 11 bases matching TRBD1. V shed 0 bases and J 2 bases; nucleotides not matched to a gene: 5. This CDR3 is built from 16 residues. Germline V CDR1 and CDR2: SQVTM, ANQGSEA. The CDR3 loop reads CSVEDRDRGRNYGYTF. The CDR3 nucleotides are TGCAGCGTTGAAGATCGGGACAGGGGGAGAAACTATGGCTACACCTTC.

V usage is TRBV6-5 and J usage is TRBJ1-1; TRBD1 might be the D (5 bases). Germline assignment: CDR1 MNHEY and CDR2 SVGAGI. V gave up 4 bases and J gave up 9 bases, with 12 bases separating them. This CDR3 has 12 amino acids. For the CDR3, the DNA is TGTGCCAGCAGTTTCGGGACCCCTAAAGCTTTCTTT. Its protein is CASSFGTPKAFF.

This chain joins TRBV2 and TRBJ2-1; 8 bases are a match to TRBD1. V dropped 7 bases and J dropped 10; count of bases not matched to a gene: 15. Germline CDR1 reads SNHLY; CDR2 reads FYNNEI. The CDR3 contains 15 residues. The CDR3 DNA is TGTGCCAGCAAAGAACTCCGGGACAGGAGCTACGAGCAGTTCTTC. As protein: CASKELRDRSYEQFF.

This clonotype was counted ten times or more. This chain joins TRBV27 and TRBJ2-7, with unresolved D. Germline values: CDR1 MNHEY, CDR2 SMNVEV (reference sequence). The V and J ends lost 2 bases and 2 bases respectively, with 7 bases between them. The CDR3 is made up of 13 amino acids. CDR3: CASSLDHTYEQYF. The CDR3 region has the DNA TGTGCCAGCAGTTTAGACCACACCTACGAGCAGTACTTC.

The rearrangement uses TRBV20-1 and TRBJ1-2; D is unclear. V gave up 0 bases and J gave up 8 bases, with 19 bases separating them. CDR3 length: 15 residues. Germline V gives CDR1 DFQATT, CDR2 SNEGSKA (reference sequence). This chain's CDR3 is CSARDLYSVERGYTF. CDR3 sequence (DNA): TGCAGTGCTAGAGATCTATATAGTGTGGAGAGGGGCTACACCTTC.

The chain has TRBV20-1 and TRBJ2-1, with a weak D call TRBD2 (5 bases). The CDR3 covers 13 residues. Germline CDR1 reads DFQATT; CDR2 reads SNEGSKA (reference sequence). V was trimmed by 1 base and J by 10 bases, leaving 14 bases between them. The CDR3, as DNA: TGCAGTGCTAGAGGGGAGCACCCCTACGAGCAGTTCTTC. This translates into CSARGEHPYEQFF.

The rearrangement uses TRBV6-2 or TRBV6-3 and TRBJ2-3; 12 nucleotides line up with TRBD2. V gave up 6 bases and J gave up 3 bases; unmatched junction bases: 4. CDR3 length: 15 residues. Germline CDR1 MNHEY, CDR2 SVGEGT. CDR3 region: CASRLGTSGTDTQYF. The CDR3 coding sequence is TGTGCCAGCAGACTCGGGACTAGCGGGACAGATACGCAGTATTTT.

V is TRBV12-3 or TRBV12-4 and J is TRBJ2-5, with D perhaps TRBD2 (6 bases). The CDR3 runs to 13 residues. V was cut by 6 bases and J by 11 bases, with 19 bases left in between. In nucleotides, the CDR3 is TGTGCCAGCAGACTGCGGGGTCAAAATGAGCAGTACTTC. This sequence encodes CASRLRGQNEQYF.

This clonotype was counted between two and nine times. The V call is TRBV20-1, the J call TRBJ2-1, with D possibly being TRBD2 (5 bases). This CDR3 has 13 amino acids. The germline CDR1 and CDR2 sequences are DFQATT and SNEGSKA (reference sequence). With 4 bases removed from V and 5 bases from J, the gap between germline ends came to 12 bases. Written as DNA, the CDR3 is TGCAGTGCTACCTTGGACTGGAACAATGAGCAGTTCTTC. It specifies CSATLDWNNEQFF.

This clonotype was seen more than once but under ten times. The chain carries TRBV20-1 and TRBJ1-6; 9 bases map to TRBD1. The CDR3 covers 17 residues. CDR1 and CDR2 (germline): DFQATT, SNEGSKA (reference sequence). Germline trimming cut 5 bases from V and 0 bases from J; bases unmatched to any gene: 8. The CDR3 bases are TGCAGTGCTCGGGGACAGGGCTTTTTCTCCTATAATTCACCCCTCCACTTT. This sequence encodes CSARGQGFFSYNSPLHF.

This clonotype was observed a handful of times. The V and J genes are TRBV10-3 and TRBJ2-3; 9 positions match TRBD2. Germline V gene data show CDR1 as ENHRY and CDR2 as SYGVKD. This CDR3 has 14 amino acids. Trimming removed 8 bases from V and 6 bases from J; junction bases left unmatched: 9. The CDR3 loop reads CAISGGGAWDTQYF. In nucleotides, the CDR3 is TGTGCCATCTCCGGCGGGGGGGCTTGGGATACGCAGTATTTT.

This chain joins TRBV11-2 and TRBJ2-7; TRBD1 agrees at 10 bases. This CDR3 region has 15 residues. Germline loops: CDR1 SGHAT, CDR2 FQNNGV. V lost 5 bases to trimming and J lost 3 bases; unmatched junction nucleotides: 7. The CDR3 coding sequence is TGTGCCAGCAGCCAACTCGACAGGGGGCGCTACGAGCAGTACTTC. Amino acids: CASSQLDRGRYEQYF. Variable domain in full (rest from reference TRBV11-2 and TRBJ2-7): EAGVAQSPRYKIIEKRQSVAFWCNPISGHATLYWYQQILGQGPKLLIQFQNNGVVDDSQLPKDRFSAERLKGVDSTLKIQPAKLEDSAVYLCASSQLDRGRYEQYFGPGTRLTVT.